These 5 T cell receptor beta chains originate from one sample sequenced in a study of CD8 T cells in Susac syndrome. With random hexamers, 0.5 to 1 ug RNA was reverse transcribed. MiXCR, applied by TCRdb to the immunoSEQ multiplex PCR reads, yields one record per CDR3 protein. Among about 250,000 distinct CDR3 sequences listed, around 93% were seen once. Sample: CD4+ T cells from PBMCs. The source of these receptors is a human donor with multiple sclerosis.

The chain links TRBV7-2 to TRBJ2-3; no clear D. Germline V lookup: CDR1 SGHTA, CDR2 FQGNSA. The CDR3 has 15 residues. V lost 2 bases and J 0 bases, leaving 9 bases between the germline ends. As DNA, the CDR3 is TGTGCCAGCAGCTTAACTCGCCAGAGCACAGATACGCAGTATTTT. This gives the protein CASSLTRQSTDTQYF.

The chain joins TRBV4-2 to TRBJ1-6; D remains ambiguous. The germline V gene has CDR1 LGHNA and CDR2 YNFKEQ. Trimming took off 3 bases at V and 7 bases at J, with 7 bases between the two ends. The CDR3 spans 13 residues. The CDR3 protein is CASSQSENSPLHF. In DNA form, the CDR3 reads TGTGCCAGCAGCCAGTCGGAAAATTCACCCCTCCACTTT.

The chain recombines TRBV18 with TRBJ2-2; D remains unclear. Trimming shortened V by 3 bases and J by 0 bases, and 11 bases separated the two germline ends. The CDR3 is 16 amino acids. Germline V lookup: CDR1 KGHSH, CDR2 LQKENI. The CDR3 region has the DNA TGTGCCAGCTCACCGGTTGCAGGACCGAACACCGGGGAGCTGTTTTTT. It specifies CASSPVAGPNTGELFF. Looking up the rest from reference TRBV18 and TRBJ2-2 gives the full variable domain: NAGVMQNPRHLVRRRGQEARLRCSPMKGHSHVYWYRQLPEEGLKFMVYLQKENIIDESGMPKERFSAEFPKEGPSILRIQQVVRGDSAAYFCASSPVAGPNTGELFFGEGSRLTVL.

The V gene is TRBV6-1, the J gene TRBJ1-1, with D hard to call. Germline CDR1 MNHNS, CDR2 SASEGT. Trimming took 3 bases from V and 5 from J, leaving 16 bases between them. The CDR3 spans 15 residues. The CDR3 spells CASSDRVLAGTEAFF. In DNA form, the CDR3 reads TGTGCCAGCAGTGACCGGGTTCTCGCGGGGACTGAAGCTTTCTTT.

The CDR3 sequence is CASLLSGRPTGELFF. The CDR3 DNA sequence: TGTGCCAGCCTCCTCTCCGGGAGACCCACCGGGGAGCTGTTTTTT. This chain joins TRBV12-3 or TRBV12-4 and TRBJ2-2; possibly TRBD2 for D (6 bases). V was cut by 8 bases and J by 4 bases, with 17 bases left in between. This CDR3 contains 15 residues.